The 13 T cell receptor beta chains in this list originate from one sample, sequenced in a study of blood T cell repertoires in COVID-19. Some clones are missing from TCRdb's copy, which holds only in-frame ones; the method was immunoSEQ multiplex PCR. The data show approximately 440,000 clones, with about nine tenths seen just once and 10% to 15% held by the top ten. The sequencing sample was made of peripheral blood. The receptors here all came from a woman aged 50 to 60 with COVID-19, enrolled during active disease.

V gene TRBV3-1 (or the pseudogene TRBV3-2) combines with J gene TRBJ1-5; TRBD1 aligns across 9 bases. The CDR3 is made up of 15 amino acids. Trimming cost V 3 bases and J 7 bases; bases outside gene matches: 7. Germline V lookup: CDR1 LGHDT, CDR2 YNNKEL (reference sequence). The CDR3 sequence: CASSQGTGLWQPQHF. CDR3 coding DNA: TGTGCCAGCAGCCAGGGGACAGGGTTGTGGCAGCCCCAGCATTTT.

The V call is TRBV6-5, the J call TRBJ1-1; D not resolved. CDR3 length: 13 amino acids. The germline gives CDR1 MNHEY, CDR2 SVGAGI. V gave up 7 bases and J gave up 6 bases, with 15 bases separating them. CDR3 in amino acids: CASKALYPPEAFF. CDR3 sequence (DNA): TGTGCCAGCAAAGCCCTATATCCCCCTGAAGCTTTCTTT.

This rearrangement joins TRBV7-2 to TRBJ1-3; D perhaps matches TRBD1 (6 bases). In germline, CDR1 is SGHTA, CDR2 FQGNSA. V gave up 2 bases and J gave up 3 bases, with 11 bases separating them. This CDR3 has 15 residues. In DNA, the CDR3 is TGTGCCAGCAGCTTATCCGCAGGGGTTGGAAACACCATATATTTT. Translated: CASSLSAGVGNTIYF. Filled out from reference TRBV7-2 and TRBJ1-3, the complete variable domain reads GAGVSQSPSNKVTEKGKDVELRCDPISGHTALYWYRQSLGQGLEFLIYFQGNSAPDKSGLPSDRFSAERTGGSVSTLTIQRTQQEDSAVYLCASSLSAGVGNTIYFGEGSWLTVV.

The CDR3 loop reads CASSPRQGASYEQYF. The CDR3 DNA sequence: TGTGCCAGCAGCCCTAGACAGGGTGCGTCCTACGAGCAGTACTTC. This sequence joins TRBV3-1 (or the pseudogene TRBV3-2) and TRBJ2-7; 7 nucleotides agree with TRBD1. Germline V gives CDR1 LGHDT, CDR2 YNNKEL (reference sequence). CDR3 size: 15 residues. Trimming cost V 4 bases and J 1 base; bases outside gene matches: 7.

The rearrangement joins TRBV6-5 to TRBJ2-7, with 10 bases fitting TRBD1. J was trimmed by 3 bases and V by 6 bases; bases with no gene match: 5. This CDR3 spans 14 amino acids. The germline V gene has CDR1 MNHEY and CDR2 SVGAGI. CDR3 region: CASRGQGSLYEQYF. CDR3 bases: TGTGCCAGCAGGGGACAGGGGTCCCTCTACGAGCAGTACTTC.

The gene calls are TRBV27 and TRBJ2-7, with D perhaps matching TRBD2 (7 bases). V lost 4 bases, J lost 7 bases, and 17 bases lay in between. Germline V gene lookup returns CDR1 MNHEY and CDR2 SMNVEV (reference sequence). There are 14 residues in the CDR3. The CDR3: CASSSLPGGLEQYF. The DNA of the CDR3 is TGTGCCAGCAGTTCCCTGCCCGGGGGGCTAGAGCAGTACTTC.

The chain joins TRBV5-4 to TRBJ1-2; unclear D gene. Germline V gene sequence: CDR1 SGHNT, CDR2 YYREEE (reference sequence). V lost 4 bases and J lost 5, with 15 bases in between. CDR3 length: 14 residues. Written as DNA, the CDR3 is TGTGCCAGCAGCCCCCGTTTCGAGTCTTATGGCTACACCTTC. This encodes CASSPRFESYGYTF.

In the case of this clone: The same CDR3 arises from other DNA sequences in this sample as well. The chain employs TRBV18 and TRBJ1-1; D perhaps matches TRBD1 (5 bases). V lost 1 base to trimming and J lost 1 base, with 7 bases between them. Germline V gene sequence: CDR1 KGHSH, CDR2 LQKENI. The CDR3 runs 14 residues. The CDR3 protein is CASSPLTGNTEAFF. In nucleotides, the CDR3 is TGTGCCAGCTCACCACTTACAGGGAACACTGAAGCTTTCTTT.

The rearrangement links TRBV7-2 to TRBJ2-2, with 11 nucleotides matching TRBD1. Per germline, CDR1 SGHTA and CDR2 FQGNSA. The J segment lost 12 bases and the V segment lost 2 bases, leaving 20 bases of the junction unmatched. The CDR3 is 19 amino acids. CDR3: CASSLQPRTGTGGNLKLFF. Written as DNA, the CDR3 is TGTGCCAGCAGCTTACAGCCAAGAACCGGGACAGGGGGGAATTTAAAGCTGTTTTTT. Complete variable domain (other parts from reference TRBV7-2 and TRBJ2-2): GAGVSQSPSNKVTEKGKDVELRCDPISGHTALYWYRQSLGQGLEFLIYFQGNSAPDKSGLPSDRFSAERTGGSVSTLTIQRTQQEDSAVYLCASSLQPRTGTGGNLKLFFGEGSRLTVL.

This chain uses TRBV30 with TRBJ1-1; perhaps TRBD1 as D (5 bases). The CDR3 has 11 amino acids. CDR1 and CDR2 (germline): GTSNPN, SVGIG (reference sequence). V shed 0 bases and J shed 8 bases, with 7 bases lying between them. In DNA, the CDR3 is TGTGCCTGGAGTGTGACAGAGGAAGCTTTCTTT. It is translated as CAWSVTEEAFF.

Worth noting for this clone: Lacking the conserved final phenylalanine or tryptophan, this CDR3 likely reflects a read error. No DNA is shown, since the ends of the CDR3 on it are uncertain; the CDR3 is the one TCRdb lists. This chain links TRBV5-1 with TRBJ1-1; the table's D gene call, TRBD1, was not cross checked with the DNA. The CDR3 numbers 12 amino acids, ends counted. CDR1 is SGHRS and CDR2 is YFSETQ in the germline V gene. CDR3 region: CASSPGQVAREG.

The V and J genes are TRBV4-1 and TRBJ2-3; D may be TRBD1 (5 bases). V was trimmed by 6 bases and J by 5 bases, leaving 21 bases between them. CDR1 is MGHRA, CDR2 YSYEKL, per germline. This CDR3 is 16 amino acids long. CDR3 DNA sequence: TGCGCCAGCAGATCTGAAGAAGGGGTACTAAGAGATACGCAGTATTTT. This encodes CASRSEEGVLRDTQYF.

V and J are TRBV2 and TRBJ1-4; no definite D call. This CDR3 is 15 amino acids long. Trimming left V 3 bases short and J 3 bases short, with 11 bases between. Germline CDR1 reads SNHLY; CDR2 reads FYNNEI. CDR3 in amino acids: CASSDTRSANEKLFF. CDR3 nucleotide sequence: TGTGCCAGCAGTGATACCCGGAGTGCTAATGAAAAACTGTTTTTT.